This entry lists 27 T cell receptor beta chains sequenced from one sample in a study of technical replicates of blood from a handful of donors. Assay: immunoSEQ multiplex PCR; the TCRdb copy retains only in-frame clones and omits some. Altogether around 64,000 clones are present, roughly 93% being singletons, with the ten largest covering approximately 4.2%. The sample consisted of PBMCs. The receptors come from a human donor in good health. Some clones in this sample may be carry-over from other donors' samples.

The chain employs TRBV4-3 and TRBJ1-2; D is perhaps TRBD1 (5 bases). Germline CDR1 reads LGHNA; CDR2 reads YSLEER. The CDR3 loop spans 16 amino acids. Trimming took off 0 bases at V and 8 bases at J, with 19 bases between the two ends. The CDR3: CASSQDRGRDFRGYTF. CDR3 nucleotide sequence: TGCGCCAGCAGCCAAGATCGCGGCAGGGACTTTAGAGGCTACACCTTC.

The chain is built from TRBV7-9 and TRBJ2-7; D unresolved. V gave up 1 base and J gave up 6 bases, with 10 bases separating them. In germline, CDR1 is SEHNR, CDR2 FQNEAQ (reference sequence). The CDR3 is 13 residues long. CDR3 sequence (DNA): TGTGCCAGCAGCTTAGAGTCAGTATCCGAGCAGTACTTC. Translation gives CASSLESVSEQYF.

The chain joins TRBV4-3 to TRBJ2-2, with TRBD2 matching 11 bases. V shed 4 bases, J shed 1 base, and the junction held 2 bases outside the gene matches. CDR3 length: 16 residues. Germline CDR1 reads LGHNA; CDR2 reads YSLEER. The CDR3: CASSRGLAGNTGELFF. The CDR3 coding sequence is TGCGCCAGCAGCCGAGGACTAGCGGGGAACACCGGGGAGCTGTTTTTT.

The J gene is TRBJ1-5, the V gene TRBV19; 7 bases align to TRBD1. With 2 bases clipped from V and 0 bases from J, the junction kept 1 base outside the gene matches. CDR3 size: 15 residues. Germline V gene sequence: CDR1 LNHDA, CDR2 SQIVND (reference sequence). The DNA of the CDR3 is TGTGCCAGTAGTATAAAGGGGGCTAGCAATCAGCCCCAGCATTTT. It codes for CASSIKGASNQPQHF.

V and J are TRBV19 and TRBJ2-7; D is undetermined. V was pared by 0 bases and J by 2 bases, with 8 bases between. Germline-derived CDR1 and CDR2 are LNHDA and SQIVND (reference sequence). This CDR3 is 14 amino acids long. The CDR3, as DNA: TGTGCCAGTAGTATAGAGGCAGGTACCTACGAGCAGTACTTC. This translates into CASSIEAGTYEQYF.

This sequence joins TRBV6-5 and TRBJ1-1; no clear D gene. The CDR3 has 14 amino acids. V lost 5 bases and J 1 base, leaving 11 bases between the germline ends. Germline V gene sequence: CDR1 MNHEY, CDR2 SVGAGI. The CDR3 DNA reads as TGTGCCAGCAGTGCAAACTTAAGGAACACTGAAGCTTTCTTT. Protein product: CASSANLRNTEAFF.

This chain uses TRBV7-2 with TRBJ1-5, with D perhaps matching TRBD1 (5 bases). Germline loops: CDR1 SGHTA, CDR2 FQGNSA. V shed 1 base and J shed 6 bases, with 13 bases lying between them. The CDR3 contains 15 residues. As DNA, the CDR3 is TGTGCCAGCAGCTTAGGAGGAGGGGCAGGTCAGCCCCAGCATTTT. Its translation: CASSLGGGAGQPQHF.

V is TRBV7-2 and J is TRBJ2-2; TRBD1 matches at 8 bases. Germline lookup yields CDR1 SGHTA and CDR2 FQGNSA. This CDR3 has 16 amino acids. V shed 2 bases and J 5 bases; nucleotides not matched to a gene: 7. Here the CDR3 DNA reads TGTGCCAGCAGCTTAAACGGGGGACAGGCTACCGGGGAGCTGTTTTTT. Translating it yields CASSLNGGQATGELFF.

The CDR3 loop is CASSVGTSGAGETQYF. CDR3 DNA: TGTGCCAGCAGCGTAGGGACTAGCGGGGCGGGAGAGACCCAGTACTTC. The chain combines TRBV9 with TRBJ2-5; 12 bases agree with TRBD2. CDR3 length: 16 amino acids. Trimming took 0 bases from V and 4 from J; bases not matched to a gene: 4. Germline loops: CDR1 SGDLS, CDR2 YYNGEE.

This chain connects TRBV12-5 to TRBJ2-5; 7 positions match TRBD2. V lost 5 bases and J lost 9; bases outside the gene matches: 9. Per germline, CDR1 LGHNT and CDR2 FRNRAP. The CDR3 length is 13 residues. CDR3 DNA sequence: TGTGCTAGTGGTCCAAGGTTGGCGGGAGCCCAGTACTTC. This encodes CASGPRLAGAQYF.

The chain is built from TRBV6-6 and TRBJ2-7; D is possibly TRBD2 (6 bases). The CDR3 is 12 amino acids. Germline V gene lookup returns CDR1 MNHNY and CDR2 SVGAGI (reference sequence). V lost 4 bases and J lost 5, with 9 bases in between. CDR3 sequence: CASSSGVNEQYF. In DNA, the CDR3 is TGTGCCAGCAGTTCGGGGGTCAACGAGCAGTACTTC.

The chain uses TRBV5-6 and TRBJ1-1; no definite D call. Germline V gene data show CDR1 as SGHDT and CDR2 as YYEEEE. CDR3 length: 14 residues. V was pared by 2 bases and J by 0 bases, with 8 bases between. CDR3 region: CASSFGLMNTEAFF. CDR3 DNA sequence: TGTGCCAGCAGCTTCGGTCTTATGAACACTGAAGCTTTCTTT.

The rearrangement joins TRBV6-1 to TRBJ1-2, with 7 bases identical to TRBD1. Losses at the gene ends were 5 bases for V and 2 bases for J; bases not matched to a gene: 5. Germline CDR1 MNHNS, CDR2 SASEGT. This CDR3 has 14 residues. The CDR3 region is CASSIQTGNYGYTF. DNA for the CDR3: TGTGCCAGCAGTATCCAGACAGGGAACTATGGCTACACCTTC.

CDR3 nucleotides: TGTGCCAGCAGTGCACAGGGGGCCGCAGATACGCAGTATTTT. It translates to CASSAQGAADTQYF. The chain is built from TRBV6-5 and TRBJ2-3, with 9 bases that match TRBD1. V shed 5 bases and J 4 bases; nucleotides not matched to a gene: 4. Germline assignment: CDR1 MNHEY and CDR2 SVGAGI. CDR3 size: 14 residues.

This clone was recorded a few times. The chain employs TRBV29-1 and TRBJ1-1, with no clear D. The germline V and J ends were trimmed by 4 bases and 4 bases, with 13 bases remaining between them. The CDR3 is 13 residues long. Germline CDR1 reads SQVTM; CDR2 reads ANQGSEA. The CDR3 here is CSVVGYFGTEAFF. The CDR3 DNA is TGCAGCGTTGTTGGTTATTTCGGCACTGAAGCTTTCTTT. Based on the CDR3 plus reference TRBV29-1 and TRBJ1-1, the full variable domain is SAVISQKPSRDICQRGTSLTIQCQVDSQVTMMFWYRQQPGQSLTLIATANQGSEATYESGFVIDKFPISRPNLTFSTLTVSNMSPEDSSIYLCSVVGYFGTEAFFGQGTRLTVV.

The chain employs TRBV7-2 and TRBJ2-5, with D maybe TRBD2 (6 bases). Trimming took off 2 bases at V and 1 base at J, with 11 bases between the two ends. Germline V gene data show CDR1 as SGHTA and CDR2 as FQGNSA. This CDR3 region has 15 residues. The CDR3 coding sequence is TGTGCCAGCAGCTTACGGAGGGCAGTCCAAGAGACCCAGTACTTC. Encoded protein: CASSLRRAVQETQYF.

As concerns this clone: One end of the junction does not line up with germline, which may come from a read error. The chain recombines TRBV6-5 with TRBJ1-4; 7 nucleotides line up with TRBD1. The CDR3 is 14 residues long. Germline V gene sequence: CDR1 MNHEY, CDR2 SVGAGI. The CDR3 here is CASSLRQGQPQMYF. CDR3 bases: TGTGCCAGCAGCCTCAGACAGGGCCAGCCCCAAATGTATTTT.

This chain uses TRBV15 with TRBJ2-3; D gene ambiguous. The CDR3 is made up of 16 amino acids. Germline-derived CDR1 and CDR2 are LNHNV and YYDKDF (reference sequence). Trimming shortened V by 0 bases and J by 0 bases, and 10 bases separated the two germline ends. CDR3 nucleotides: TGTGCCACCAGCAGAGATTTAATCCTCAGCACAGATACGCAGTATTTT. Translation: CATSRDLILSTDTQYF.

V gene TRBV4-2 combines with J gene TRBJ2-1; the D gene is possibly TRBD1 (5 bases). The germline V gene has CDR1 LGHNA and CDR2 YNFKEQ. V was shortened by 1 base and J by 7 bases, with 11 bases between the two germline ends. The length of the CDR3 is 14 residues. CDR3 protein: CASSQGGQGNEQFF. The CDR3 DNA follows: TGTGCCAGCAGCCAAGGGGGTCAGGGAAATGAGCAGTTCTTC.

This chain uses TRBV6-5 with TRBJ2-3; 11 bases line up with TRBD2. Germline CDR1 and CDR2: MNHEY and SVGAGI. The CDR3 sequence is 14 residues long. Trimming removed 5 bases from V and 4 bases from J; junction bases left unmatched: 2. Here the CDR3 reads CASSALAGADTQYF. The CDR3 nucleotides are TGTGCCAGCAGTGCACTAGCGGGAGCAGATACGCAGTATTTT.

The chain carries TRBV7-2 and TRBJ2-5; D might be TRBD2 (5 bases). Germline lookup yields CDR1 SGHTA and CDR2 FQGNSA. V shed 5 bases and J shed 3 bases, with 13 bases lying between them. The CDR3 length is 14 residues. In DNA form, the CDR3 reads TGTGCCAGCAGCCCCCAGCGGACGAAAGAGACCCAGTACTTC. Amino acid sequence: CASSPQRTKETQYF.

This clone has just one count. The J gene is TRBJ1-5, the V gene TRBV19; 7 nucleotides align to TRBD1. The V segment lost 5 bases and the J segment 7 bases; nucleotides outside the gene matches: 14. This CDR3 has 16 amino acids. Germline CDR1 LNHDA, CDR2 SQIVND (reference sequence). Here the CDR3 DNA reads TGTGCCAGTAGTGTGAACGGACAGGCGGGTTACCAGCCCCAGCATTTT. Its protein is CASSVNGQAGYQPQHF.

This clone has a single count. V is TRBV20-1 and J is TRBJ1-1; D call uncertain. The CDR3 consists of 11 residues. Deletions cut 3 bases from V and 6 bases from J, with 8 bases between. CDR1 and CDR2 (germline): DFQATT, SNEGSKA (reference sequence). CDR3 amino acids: CSASSGAEAFF. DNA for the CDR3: TGCAGTGCTAGTTCCGGAGCTGAAGCTTTCTTT.

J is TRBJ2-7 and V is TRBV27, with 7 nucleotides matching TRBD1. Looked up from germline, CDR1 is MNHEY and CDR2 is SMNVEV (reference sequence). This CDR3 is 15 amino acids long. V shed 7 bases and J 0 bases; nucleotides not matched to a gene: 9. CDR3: CASTYRQGSSYEQYF. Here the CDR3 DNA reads TGTGCCAGCACTTACAGACAGGGTAGCTCCTACGAGCAGTACTTC.

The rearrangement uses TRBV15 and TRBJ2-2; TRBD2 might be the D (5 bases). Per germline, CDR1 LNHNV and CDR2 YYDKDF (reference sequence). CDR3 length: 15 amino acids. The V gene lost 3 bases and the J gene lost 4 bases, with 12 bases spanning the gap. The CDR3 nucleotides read TGTGCCACCAGCAGTGACTATGGCCCCACCGGGGAGCTGTTTTTT. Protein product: CATSSDYGPTGELFF.

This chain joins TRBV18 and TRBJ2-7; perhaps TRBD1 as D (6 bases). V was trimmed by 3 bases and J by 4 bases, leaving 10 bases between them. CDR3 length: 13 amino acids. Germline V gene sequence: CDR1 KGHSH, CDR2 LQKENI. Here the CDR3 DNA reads TGTGCCAGCTCACCCATGGACAGTTACGAGCAGTACTTC. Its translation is CASSPMDSYEQYF.

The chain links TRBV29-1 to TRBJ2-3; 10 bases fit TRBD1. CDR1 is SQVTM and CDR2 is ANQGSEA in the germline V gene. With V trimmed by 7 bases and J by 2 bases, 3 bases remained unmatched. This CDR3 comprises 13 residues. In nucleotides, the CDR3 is TGCAGCGCCGGGACAGGGGCCACAGATACGCAGTATTTT. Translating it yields CSAGTGATDTQYF.